This T cell receptor (beta chain) was recorded in a study of blood T cell repertoires in COVID-19. Study at large: Sample material is recorded as cDNA or gDNA derived from T cells, B-cell-depleted T cells, or PBMCs.

The table came from immunoSEQ multiplex PCR; TCRdb's copy has only in-frame clones and leaves some out. The profile covers 250,000 to 300,000 clones, with 70% to 90% appearing a single time and roughly 0.8% taken by the ten largest. The CDR3 sequence is 12 residues long. CDR1 KGHDR and CDR2 SFDVKD come from the germline V gene. V shed 3 bases and J shed 10 bases, with 9 bases lying between them. This chain joins TRBV24-1 and TRBJ2-1, with a weak D call TRBD2 (6 bases). This receptor was identified in a woman between 25 and 40 years old with acute or convalescent COVID-19. The sample consisted of peripheral blood. This CDR3 reads CATSDVRGEQFF. The DNA of the CDR3 is TGTGCCACCAGTGATGTCCGGGGGGAGCAGTTCTTC.